This entry features one T cell receptor beta chain sequence. This record comes from a study of blood T cells in healthy people across ages. Trimming took 5 bases from V and 5 from J, leaving 12 bases between them. Germline-derived CDR1 and CDR2 are SEHNR and FQNEAQ (reference sequence). The CDR3 totals 13 residues. A second PCR of 7 to 11 cycles used a sample-barcoded 5' primer and a J-beta primer mix. TCRdb itself ran the 5' RACE reads through MiXCR, one entry per CDR3 protein. The sample contains about 1.4 million distinct CDR3 sequences, roughly 59% of which appear only once. The clonotype originates from a man between 18 and 29 years old in good health. The sequenced sample was blood. The chain combines TRBV7-9 with TRBJ1-1, with D possibly TRBD1 on 6 matching bases. CDR3 nucleotides: TGTGCCAGCAGCCCAAGACAGGTAACTGAAGCTTTCTTT. This encodes CASSPRQVTEAFF.